The clone carrying this TCR beta chain came up many times. Its cognate antigen is unknown. This sample was taken from a study of tumor and adjacent non-tumor tissue in lung cancer. Notes on the study in general: Shorter survival was associated with higher TCR diversity in tumors.

No cell sorting was done before RNA was extracted from the tissue. More than 3 cm separated this lung sample from the edge of the tumor. The CDR3 has 13 amino acids. V shed 6 bases and J shed 0 bases, with 8 bases lying between them. Germline V lookup: CDR1 SQVTM, CDR2 ANQGSEA. A modified ARM-PCR protocol with three rounds of nested PCR amplified TCRbeta. MiXCR was run by TCRdb on the multiplex PCR reads, yielding one entry per CDR3 protein. This sample has approximately 90,000 distinct CDR3 sequences; around 82% occur once, and the top ten carry roughly a fifth. The receptor was derived from a woman in her forties or fifties with non-small cell lung cancer. The specimen sequenced was distant non-tumor lung tissue. V and J are TRBV29-1 and TRBJ2-2; D possibly corresponds to TRBD1 (5 bases). The CDR3 DNA sequence: TGCAGCGTGGGGCCTGCGAACACCGGGGAGCTGTTTTTT. Residues: CSVGPANTGELFF.